A single sample gave rise to the 19 T cell receptor beta chains below, sequenced in a study of OX40 agonist ivuxolimab in advanced cancers. Repertoires were generated with immunoSEQ multiplex PCR, while TCRdb's copy carries only in-frame clones and drops some. The data contain around 68,000 clones, 87% of them seen just once; the ten biggest clones take up less than 3%. Sample: CD4+ or CD8+ T cells sorted from blood, taken in a trial of the OX40 agonist ivuxolimab. These receptors were obtained from an adult with an advanced solid tumor such as melanoma, head and neck, liver or kidney cancer.

V usage is TRBV19 and J usage is TRBJ2-5; no definite D call. This CDR3 comprises 12 residues. V lost 3 bases and J lost 0, with 2 bases in between. In germline, CDR1 is LNHDA, CDR2 SQIVND (reference sequence). CDR3 sequence: CASSMNQETQYF. DNA of the CDR3: TGTGCCAGTAGTATGAACCAAGAGACCCAGTACTTC.

CDR3 sequence (DNA): TGTGCCAGCTCACCGACTAGCGGTTTCGGGGAGCTGTTTTTT. It yields the protein CASSPTSGFGELFF. V gene TRBV18 combines with J gene TRBJ2-2; 9 bases are a match to TRBD2. This CDR3 contains 14 residues. Trimming cost V 3 bases and J 7 bases; bases outside gene matches: 3. Germline CDR1 KGHSH, CDR2 LQKENI.

A few counts support this clone. J is TRBJ2-3 and V is TRBV5-1; 8 positions agree with TRBD2. CDR1 and CDR2 (germline): SGHRS, YFSETQ. There are 14 residues in the CDR3. With 4 bases clipped from V and 11 bases from J, the junction kept 12 bases outside the gene matches. The CDR3 is CASSPGTSRPVQYF. CDR3 DNA: TGCGCCAGCAGCCCCGGGACTAGTCGTCCTGTGCAGTATTTT.

This chain connects TRBV27 to TRBJ1-1; the D gene is possibly TRBD1 (5 bases). Germline CDR1 MNHEY, CDR2 SMNVEV (reference sequence). There are 14 residues in the CDR3. V lost 4 bases and J lost 5, with 14 bases in between. In DNA form, the CDR3 reads TGTGCCAGCAGTTCAATCGACAGTCGGACTGAAGCTTTCTTT. Amino acid sequence: CASSSIDSRTEAFF.

The chain combines TRBV7-2 with TRBJ1-2, with D perhaps matching TRBD1 (5 bases). Germline-derived CDR1 and CDR2 are SGHTA and FQGNSA. Trimming removed 0 bases from V and 1 base from J, with 9 bases in between. The CDR3 spans 15 residues. The CDR3 loop reads CASSLAVGGNYGYTF. The CDR3 region has the DNA TGTGCCAGCAGCTTAGCCGTGGGGGGTAACTATGGCTACACCTTC.

This clone came up a few times. The chain joins TRBV19 to TRBJ1-1; D perhaps matches TRBD1 (5 bases). V lost 3 bases to trimming and J lost 3 bases, with 17 bases between them. This CDR3 spans 16 amino acids. Germline CDR1 LNHDA, CDR2 SQIVND (reference sequence). The CDR3 loop is CASSMSLGGSYTEAFF. CDR3 DNA sequence: TGTGCCAGTAGTATGAGTTTGGGGGGGTCATACACTGAAGCTTTCTTT. Supplemented by reference TRBV19 and TRBJ1-1, the full variable domain reads DGGITQSPKYLFRKEGQNVTLSCEQNLNHDAMYWYRQDPGQGLRLIYYSQIVNDFQKGDIAEGYSVSREKKESFPLTVTSAQKNPTAFYLCASSMSLGGSYTEAFFGQGTRLTVV.

This clone showed up just a few times. This chain uses TRBV7-3 with TRBJ2-3, with TRBD2 identical over 8 bases. Trimming removed 0 bases from V and 4 bases from J; junction bases left unmatched: 6. The germline V gene has CDR1 SGHTA and CDR2 FQGTGA. This CDR3 is 16 amino acids long. CDR3 loop: CASSLTSGGLADTQYF. CDR3 nucleotides: TGTGCCAGCAGCTTAACTTCGGGGGGGCTTGCAGATACGCAGTATTTT. The full variable domain, its missing parts supplied by reference TRBV7-3 and TRBJ2-3, is GAGVSQTPSNKVTEKGKYVELRCDPISGHTALYWYRQSLGQGPEFLIYFQGTGAADDSGLPNDRFFAVRPEGSVSTLKIQRTERGDSAVYLCASSLTSGGLADTQYFGPGTRLTVL.

This chain uses TRBV28 with TRBJ2-5; TRBD2 matches 7 bases. This CDR3 spans 16 amino acids. V was pared by 6 bases and J by 1 base, with 11 bases of the junction left unmatched. Germline loops: CDR1 MDHEN, CDR2 SYDVKM. The CDR3 region has the DNA TGTGCCAGCAGCCTATCCGCGGGAGCCTCCCAAGAGACCCAGTACTTC. Its translation: CASSLSAGASQETQYF. Using reference TRBV28 and TRBJ2-5 for the parts outside the CDR3, the full variable domain is DVKVTQSSRYLVKRTGEKVFLECVQDMDHENMFWYRQDPGLGLRLIYFSYDVKMKEKGDIPEGYSVSREKKERFSLILESASTNQTSMYLCASSLSAGASQETQYFGPGTRLLVL.

A few counts support this clone. The genes are TRBV30 and TRBJ2-7; the D is unclear. In germline, CDR1 is GTSNPN, CDR2 SVGIG (reference sequence). This CDR3 spans 14 amino acids. V dropped 1 base and J dropped 7 bases, with 17 bases sitting between them. The CDR3 reads CAWSGVQNLREQYF. The CDR3 region has the DNA TGTGCCTGGAGTGGGGTGCAGAATCTACGAGAGCAGTACTTC. Complete variable domain (other parts from reference TRBV30 and TRBJ2-7): SQTIHQWPATLVQPVGSPLSLECTVEGTSNPNLYWYRQAAGRGLQLLFYSVGIGQISSEVPQNLSASRPQDRQFILSSKKLLLSDSGFYLCAWSGVQNLREQYFGPGTRLTVT.

This chain connects TRBV2 to TRBJ2-7, with 9 bases fitting TRBD1. CDR3 length: 13 residues. Unmatched junction bases numbered 5, after V lost 7 bases and J lost 4 bases. In germline, CDR1 is SNHLY, CDR2 FYNNEI. This CDR3 is CASNRDREYEQYF. CDR3 sequence (DNA): TGTGCCAGCAATAGGGACAGGGAGTACGAGCAGTACTTC.

In nucleotides, the CDR3 is TGCGCCAGCAGCCAGCTCGCGGGGGGTTCCACAGATACGCAGTATTTT. Translation gives CASSQLAGGSTDTQYF. This chain links TRBV4-3 with TRBJ2-3; 8 positions agree with TRBD2. CDR3 length: 16 residues. Germline V gives CDR1 LGHNA, CDR2 YSLEER. J lost 2 bases, V lost 3 bases, and 7 bases had no gene match.

This clone has only a few counts. The J gene is TRBJ2-5, the V gene TRBV30; TRBD1 agrees at 12 bases. Near its end, the DNA agrees better with TRBJ2-7, so the J call may be wrong. Germline lookup yields CDR1 GTSNPN and CDR2 SVGIG (reference sequence). The length of the CDR3 is 14 residues. The CDR3 nucleotides are TGTGCCTGGGCCGGGACAGGGGGCTTCGACGAGCAGTACTTC. Translation gives CAWAGTGGFDEQYF.

The CDR3 sequence is CASSAGFSYNEQFF. For the CDR3, the DNA is TGTGCCAGCAGCGCTGGTTTCTCCTACAATGAGCAGTTCTTC. The genes are TRBV7-3 and TRBJ2-1; D not certain. The CDR3 spans 14 residues. Deletions cut 5 bases from V and 0 bases from J, with 8 bases between. The germline CDR1 and CDR2 sequences are SGHTA and FQGTGA.

V usage is TRBV6-1 and J usage is TRBJ1-1; D ambiguous. The length of the CDR3 is 16 residues. The V gene lost 3 bases and the J gene lost 4 bases, with 18 bases spanning the gap. Per germline, CDR1 MNHNS and CDR2 SASEGT. The CDR3 reads CASSDLAGSLSTEAFF. CDR3 bases: TGTGCCAGCAGTGATCTGGCAGGATCCTTGAGCACTGAAGCTTTCTTT.

This rearrangement joins TRBV7-2 to TRBJ1-2; possible D gene TRBD1, 5 bases. The CDR3 totals 13 residues. Trimming left V 0 bases short and J 6 bases short, with 8 bases between. The V gene's germline CDR1 is SGHTA and CDR2 FQGNSA. The CDR3 DNA follows: TGTGCCAGCAGCTTAGCAGGGGCGGATGGCTACACCTTC. Translating it yields CASSLAGADGYTF.

The chain combines TRBV21-1 with TRBJ2-7; whether TRBD1, the table's D call, matches the DNA was not checked. TRBV21-1 is described as a pseudogene. This CDR3 has 14 residues. The CDR3 is CASSKKQGDYEQYF. In nucleotides, the CDR3 is TGTGCCAGCAGCAAAAAACAGGGCGACTACGAGCAGTACTTC.

This sequence joins TRBV4-1 and TRBJ1-3; 7 bases are shared with TRBD1. CDR3 length: 16 amino acids. Per germline, CDR1 MGHRA and CDR2 YSYEKL. With V trimmed by 2 bases and J by 2 bases, 6 bases remained unmatched. The CDR3 nucleotides read TGCGCCAGCAGCCAAAGGGGGACAGCCGCTGGAAACACCATATATTTT. The encoded protein is CASSQRGTAAGNTIYF.

The sample holds one count of this clone. The junction departs from germline at one end; a sequencing error may be responsible. CDR3 amino acids: CSVEGDRGLSYGYTF. For the CDR3, the DNA is TGCAGCGTGGAAGGGGACAGGGGTCTGTCCTATGGCTACACCTTC. The chain carries TRBV29-1 and TRBJ1-2, with TRBD1 matching 10 bases. The CDR3 loop spans 15 amino acids. Germline V gene sequence: CDR1 SQVTM, CDR2 ANQGSEA.

The chain links TRBV30 to TRBJ2-7; the D call may be TRBD1 or TRBD2 (5 bases each). The CDR3 sequence is 14 residues long. V was pared by 5 bases and J by 0 bases, with 14 bases between. Per the germline V gene, CDR1 is GTSNPN and CDR2 is SVGIG (reference sequence). The DNA of the CDR3 is TGTGCCTGGGTGAAGGGGACGTACTCCTACGAGCAGTACTTC. It is translated as CAWVKGTYSYEQYF.